This TCR beta chain was profiled in a study of OX40 agonist ivuxolimab in advanced cancers. The overall study: Every 2 weeks, ivuxolimab was infused into the patients intravenously at between 0.01 and 10 mg/kg. Partial responses were achieved by three patients, of whom one had hepatocellular carcinoma and two had cutaneous melanoma. Whole-study findings and limits: At 0.1 to 3.0 mg/kg and by week 6, CD4+ and CD8+ T cells in the blood had expanded clonally. The study found among the lowest clonal expansion in partial responders at 0.1-3.0 mg/kg.

This table comes from immunoSEQ multiplex PCR, and its TCRdb copy is limited to in-frame clones, with some not included. The sample consists of tens of thousands of clones, 75% to 85% of them appearing once. Points on this clone: The antigen is unknown.

Germline V gene data show CDR1 as MNHEY and CDR2 as SMNVEV (reference sequence). The CDR3 is 13 residues long. V lost 5 bases, J lost 11 bases, and 17 bases lay in between. This TCR was recovered from an adult with an advanced solid tumor such as melanoma, head and neck, liver or kidney cancer. This material consisted of CD4+ or CD8+ T cells sorted from blood, taken in a trial of the OX40 agonist ivuxolimab. The V call is TRBV27, the J call TRBJ2-3; the D gene is possibly TRBD2 (5 bases). CDR3 region: CASSLGRYYGQYF. Here the CDR3 DNA reads TGTGCCAGCAGTCTAGGGAGATACTATGGGCAGTATTTT.